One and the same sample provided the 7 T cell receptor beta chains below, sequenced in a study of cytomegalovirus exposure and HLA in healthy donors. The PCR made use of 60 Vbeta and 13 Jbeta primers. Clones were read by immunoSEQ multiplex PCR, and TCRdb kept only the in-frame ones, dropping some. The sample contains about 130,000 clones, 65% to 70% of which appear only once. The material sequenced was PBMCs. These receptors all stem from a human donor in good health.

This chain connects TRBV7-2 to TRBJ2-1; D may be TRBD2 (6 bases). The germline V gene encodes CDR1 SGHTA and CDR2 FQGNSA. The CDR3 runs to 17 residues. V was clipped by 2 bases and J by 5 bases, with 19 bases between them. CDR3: CASSLFRGGPNNNEQFF. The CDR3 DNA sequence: TGTGCCAGCAGCTTATTCCGCGGAGGGCCGAATAACAATGAGCAGTTCTTC. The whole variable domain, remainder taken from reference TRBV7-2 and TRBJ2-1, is GAGVSQSPSNKVTEKGKDVELRCDPISGHTALYWYRQSLGQGLEFLIYFQGNSAPDKSGLPSDRFSAERTGGSVSTLTIQRTQQEDSAVYLCASSLFRGGPNNNEQFFGPGTRLTVL.

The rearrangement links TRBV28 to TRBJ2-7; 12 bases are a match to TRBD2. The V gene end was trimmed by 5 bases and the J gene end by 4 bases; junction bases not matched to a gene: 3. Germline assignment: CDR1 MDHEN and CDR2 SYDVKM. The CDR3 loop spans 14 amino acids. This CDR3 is CASSETSGRYEQYF. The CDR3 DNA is TGTGCCAGCAGTGAGACTAGCGGGAGATACGAGCAGTACTTC.

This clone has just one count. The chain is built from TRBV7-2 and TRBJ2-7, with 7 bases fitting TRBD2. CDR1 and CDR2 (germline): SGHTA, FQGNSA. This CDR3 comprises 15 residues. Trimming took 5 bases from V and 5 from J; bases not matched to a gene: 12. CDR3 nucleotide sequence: TGTGCCAGCAGCCCCGGACTAGGTAGCTTCCACGAGCAGTACTTC. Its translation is CASSPGLGSFHEQYF.

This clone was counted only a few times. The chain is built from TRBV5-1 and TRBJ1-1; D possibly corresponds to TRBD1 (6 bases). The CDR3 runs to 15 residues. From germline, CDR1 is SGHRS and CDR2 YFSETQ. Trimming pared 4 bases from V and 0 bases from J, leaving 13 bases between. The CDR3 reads CASSLEGQLNTEAFF. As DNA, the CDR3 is TGCGCCAGCAGCCTCGAAGGACAGTTGAACACTGAAGCTTTCTTT.

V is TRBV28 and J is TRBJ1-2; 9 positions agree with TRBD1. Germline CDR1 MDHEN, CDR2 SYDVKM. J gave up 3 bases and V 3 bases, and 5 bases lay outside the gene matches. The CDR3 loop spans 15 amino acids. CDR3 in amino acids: CASSFAGTGYYGYTF. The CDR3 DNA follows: TGTGCCAGCAGTTTTGCCGGGACAGGGTACTATGGCTACACCTTC.

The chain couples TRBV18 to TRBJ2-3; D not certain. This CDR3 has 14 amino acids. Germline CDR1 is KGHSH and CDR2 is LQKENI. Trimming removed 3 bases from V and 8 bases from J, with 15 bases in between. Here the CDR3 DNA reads TGTGCCAGCTCACCCGTTACTGGGCCCGGTACGCAGTATTTT. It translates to CASSPVTGPGTQYF.

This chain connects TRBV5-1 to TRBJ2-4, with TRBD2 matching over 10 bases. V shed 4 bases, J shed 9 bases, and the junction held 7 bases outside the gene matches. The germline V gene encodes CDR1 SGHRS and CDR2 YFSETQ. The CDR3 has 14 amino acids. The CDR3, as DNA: TGCGCCAGCAGCCCCCCCGGGACTAGCGTCATTCAGTACTTC. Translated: CASSPPGTSVIQYF.